This T cell receptor beta chain was identified in a study of human T cells and chemical hapten exposure. General observations from the study: The study found expanded TCRs formed significantly more large CDR3 similarity clusters than controls.

The table lists this clonotype with a few counts. Its antigen is not identified. The V and J ends lost 3 bases and 5 bases respectively, with 7 bases between them. Germline lookup yields CDR1 SEHNR and CDR2 FQNEAQ (reference sequence). The CDR3 totals 12 residues. In the source study's methods: Between 23,224 and 690,600 TCRs appeared in each sample, and the median stood at 95,638. TCRdb reanalysed the RACE reads using MiXCR and keeps one entry per CDR3 protein. For this entry, the V and J calls and clone size follow TCRdb and not the study's own pipeline. The table shows 95,000 to 150,000 distinct CDR3 sequences, with about 11% occurring only once. The time point: patch test 3, about 24 weeks after DPC sensitization. The treatment was: therapeutic diphenylcyclopropenone sensitization with weekly scalp DPC. Before extraction, the whole blood was not fractionated, and total RNA was taken from it.

V is TRBV7-9 and J is TRBJ1-1; possibly TRBD1 for D (5 bases). The sequences come from whole blood, collected in connection with sensitization to the hapten diphenylcyclopropenone (DPC). This clonotype was sampled from a woman aged 45-65 years with alopecia areata. Some clones in this sample may be carry-over from other donors' samples. The CDR3 bases are TGTGCCAGCAGCTTGGGGGAGACTGAAGCTTTCTTT. Its translation is CASSLGETEAFF.